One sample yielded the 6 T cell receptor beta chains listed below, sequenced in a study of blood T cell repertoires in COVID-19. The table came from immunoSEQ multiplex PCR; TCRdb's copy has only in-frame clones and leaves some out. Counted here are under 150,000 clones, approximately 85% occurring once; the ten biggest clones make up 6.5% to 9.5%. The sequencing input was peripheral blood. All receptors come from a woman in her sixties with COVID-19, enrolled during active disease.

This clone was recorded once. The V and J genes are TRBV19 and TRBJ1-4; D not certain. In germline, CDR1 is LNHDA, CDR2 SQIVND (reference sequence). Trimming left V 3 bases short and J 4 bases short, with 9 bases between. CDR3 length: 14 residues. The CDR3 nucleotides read TGTGCCAGTAGTATGCGTCTGTATAATGAAAAACTGTTTTTT. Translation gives CASSMRLYNEKLFF.

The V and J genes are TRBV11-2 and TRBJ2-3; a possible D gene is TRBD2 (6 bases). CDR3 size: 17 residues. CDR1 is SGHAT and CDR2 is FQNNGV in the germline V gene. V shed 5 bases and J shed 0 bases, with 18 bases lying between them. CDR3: CASSPGTLVGSTDTQYF. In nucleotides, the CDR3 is TGTGCCAGCAGCCCCGGGACTCTGGTCGGCAGCACAGATACGCAGTATTTT.

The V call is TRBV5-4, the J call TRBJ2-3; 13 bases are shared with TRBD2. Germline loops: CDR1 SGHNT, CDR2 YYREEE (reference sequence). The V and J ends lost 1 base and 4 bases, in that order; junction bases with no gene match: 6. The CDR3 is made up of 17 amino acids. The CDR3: CASSLMTSGGSADTQYF. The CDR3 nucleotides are TGTGCCAGCAGCTTGATGACTAGCGGGGGGTCCGCAGATACGCAGTATTTT.

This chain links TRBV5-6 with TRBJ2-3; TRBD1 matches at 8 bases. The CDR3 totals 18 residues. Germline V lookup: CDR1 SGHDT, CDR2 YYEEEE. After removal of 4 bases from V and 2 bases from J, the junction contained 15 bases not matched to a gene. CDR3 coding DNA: TGTGCCAGCAGCCAAAATGGTGAACAGGGGGTCTTCACAGATACGCAGTATTTT. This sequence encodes CASSQNGEQGVFTDTQYF.

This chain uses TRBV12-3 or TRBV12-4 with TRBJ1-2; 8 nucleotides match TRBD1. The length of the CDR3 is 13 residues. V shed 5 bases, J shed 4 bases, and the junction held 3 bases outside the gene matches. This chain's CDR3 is CASSPDRVYGYTF. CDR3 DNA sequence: TGTGCCAGCAGTCCGGACAGGGTCTATGGCTACACCTTC.

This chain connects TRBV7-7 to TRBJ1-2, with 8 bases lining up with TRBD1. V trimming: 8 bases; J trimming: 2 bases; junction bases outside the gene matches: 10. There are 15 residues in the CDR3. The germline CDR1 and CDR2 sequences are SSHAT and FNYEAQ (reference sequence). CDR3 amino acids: CASGPGQDTNYGYTF. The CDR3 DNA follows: TGTGCCAGCGGACCGGGACAGGACACAAACTATGGCTACACCTTC.